The rows below give T cell receptor beta chains drawn from one sample of a study of blood T cell repertoires in COVID-19. Repertoires were generated with immunoSEQ multiplex PCR, while TCRdb's copy carries only in-frame clones and drops some. The sample lists approximately 120,000 clones; more than 80% were seen once. Source material: peripheral blood. These receptor sequences come from a woman at least 80 years old with COVID-19, enrolled during active disease. CDR3s include the opening cysteine and the closing phenylalanine or tryptophan. Fields, in order: CDR3 protein, V gene, D gene, J gene. The D gene is left open where the match is weak.

CASSPGGYGYTF | TRBV28 | . | TRBJ1-2
CASSLSNLNTEAFF | TRBV6-5 | . | TRBJ1-1
CASSVGEGGYSDEQYF | TRBV9 | . | TRBJ2-7
CASSRGLAGGPLLDEQFF | TRBV9 | TRBD2 | TRBJ2-1
CASSPSSGSQETQYF | TRBV3-1/TRBV3-2 | TRBD2 | TRBJ2-5
CASSRTGGFSDEQFF | TRBV11-2 | TRBD1 | TRBJ2-1
CASAVQSGTQYF | TRBV12-5 | . | TRBJ2-3
CASSSEAFRGASNQPQHF | TRBV28 | . | TRBJ1-5
CASRREEGGEQYF | TRBV10-3 | TRBD2 | TRBJ2-7
CASSQDASSGTNSGANVLTF | TRBV4-2 | TRBD2 | TRBJ2-6
CASSPWTGGPQETQYF | TRBV4-3 | TRBD1 | TRBJ2-5
CASRPDRVRAYEQYF | TRBV7-3 | TRBD1 | TRBJ2-7
CASSFSVAGANVLTF | TRBV5-6 | . | TRBJ2-6
CATQPGLAYSTGELFF | TRBV5-6 | TRBD2 | TRBJ2-2
CASTQRTGTGGGEAFF | TRBV19 | TRBD1 | TRBJ1-1
CASSLEGIHNSPLHF | TRBV5-1 | . | TRBJ1-6
CASSRDSDFYEQYF | TRBV10-2 | TRBD1 | TRBJ2-7
CASKNRERGEKLFF | TRBV6-5 | . | TRBJ1-4
CASSLYAGQGDSEQFF | TRBV4-2 | TRBD1 | TRBJ2-1
CASRTGGGKNTEAFF | TRBV5-4 | . | TRBJ1-1
CASSYGGVGVPYEQYF | TRBV7-9 | . | TRBJ2-7
CASSSQLAGAEQFF | TRBV7-2 | TRBD2 | TRBJ2-1
CASSLVIAGVRETQYF | TRBV5-6 | TRBD2 | TRBJ2-5
CASSPGTPYQPQHF | TRBV27 | . | TRBJ1-5
CAAGRDQTQYF | TRBV6-5 | TRBD2 | TRBJ2-5
CASRRTGTGGYEQYF | TRBV27 | TRBD1 | TRBJ2-7
CASSPLQGGGETQYF | TRBV6-6 | . | TRBJ2-5
CASSQARIRLYGYTF | TRBV14 | . | TRBJ1-2
CASSSPEGTNWDNEQFF | TRBV6-2/TRBV6-3 | . | TRBJ2-1
CASSEGSGYTF | TRBV2 | . | TRBJ1-2
CASSLGRVYF | TRBV28 | . | TRBJ2-7
CASRTDRGLNQPQHF | TRBV19 | TRBD1 | TRBJ1-5
CASSQGQGFEKLFF | TRBV6-5 | . | TRBJ1-4
CASSLRDGGSYEQYF | TRBV27 | . | TRBJ2-7
CASSQVGVTMGYTF | TRBV4-2 | . | TRBJ1-2
CASSRGTSVETQYF | TRBV27 | . | TRBJ2-5
CATSRDRATAGNTIYF | TRBV15 | TRBD1 | TRBJ1-3
CASSLDIAGGRRNEQFF | TRBV7-2 | . | TRBJ2-1
CASSLVGIGTGKDEQYF | TRBV7-9 | TRBD1 | TRBJ2-7
CSVEGPSGSTGELFF | TRBV29-1 | . | TRBJ2-2
CASSYSGAGAQETQYF | TRBV6-2/TRBV6-3 | TRBD2 | TRBJ2-5
CASSQDPAQSSYEQYF | TRBV3-1/TRBV3-2 | . | TRBJ2-7
CASSPRLAGTLPASGANVLTF | TRBV7-8 | TRBD2 | TRBJ2-6
CASRRGGGQGQPQHF | TRBV19 | . | TRBJ1-5
CAIKPQGAKETQYF | TRBV10-3 | TRBD1 | TRBJ2-5
CASSLTTGQGSEKLFF | TRBV5-1 | TRBD1 | TRBJ1-4
CASSVFGRGHQPQHF | TRBV10-1 | TRBD1 | TRBJ1-5
CASSQDWASGNTDTQYF | TRBV4-3 | TRBD2 | TRBJ2-3
CALTLSVTDTQYF | TRBV10-3 | . | TRBJ2-3
CASSLRTDTDTQYF | TRBV18 | . | TRBJ2-3
CASSTPGQRTEAFF | TRBV19 | TRBD1 | TRBJ1-1
CASSQDHRTVRTEAFF | TRBV4-3 | . | TRBJ1-1
CASSLRRGYTF | TRBV28 | . | TRBJ1-2
CASSSGKTNEKLFF | TRBV7-2 | . | TRBJ1-4
CASSWSSGETQYF | TRBV27 | TRBD2 | TRBJ2-5
CASSLGAASGANVLTF | TRBV7-2 | . | TRBJ2-6
CASSSAGEDEQYF | TRBV18 | TRBD2 | TRBJ2-7